This TCR beta chain emerged from a study of shared clonotypes between healthy human individuals (dated by TCRdb to the early 2020s). Regarding the research as a whole: The cohort comprised a couple of women and three men aged 18 to 49 years. Per donor, three plates each were used for CD4 naive and CD4 memory, two for CD8 naive, and one for CD8 memory. Libraries were prepared and TCR repertoires were sequenced by different laboratories using diverse techniques, in order to increase sequencing depth and limit assay-specific biases. Leukapheresis yielded between about 0.85 and 9.5 billion PBMCs per donor. To estimate repertoire size and how much clonotype sharing occurs between individuals, the study deeply sequenced the blood TCR repertoires of roughly 5 healthy adults. General conclusions and limits of the study: Pairwise subsampling indicated that sequencing depth was expected to affect the degree of clonotype sharing among donors. Incomplete sequencing was indicated by rarefaction of sorted-subset datasets, despite the large sequencing depth. Naive subsets generally had larger estimated clonotype richness than memory subsets. When several donors were compared, the shared fraction of clonotypes was around 5% for naive CD4, over 3% for naive CD8, more than 2% for memory CD4, and 0.4% for memory CD8. Because the study included only a small number of donors, the genetic and exposure-history diversity represented was limited. Clonotypes shared by all four sorted-subset donors showed higher generation probabilities than non-shared clonotypes. Sampling was restricted to blood, and TCR repertoires in tissue are likely to differ from TCR repertoires in blood.

CD8 naive samples were obtained by positive selection for CCR7 among CD45RO-negative cells, yielding a CD45RA+CCR7+ population from which TemRA cells were excluded. The donors were healthy, HIV-negative adults who had no recently reported acute infections or vaccinations. Every donor was a Caucasian adult living in Nashville, Tennessee, USA. After blood collection by leukapheresis, PBMCs were isolated using Ficoll-Histopaque density gradient centrifugation and then cryopreserved in the vapor phase of liquid nitrogen. Analytical flow cytometry was used to check the purity and quantity of each magnetically sorted T cell population. Each sorted fraction had its genomic DNA isolated and then quantified by UV absorbance on a Nanodrop 2000c. V was cut back by 1 base and J by 7 bases, leaving a gap of 11 bases between them. The CDR3 runs 14 residues from the cysteine to the phenylalanine. Only the CDR3 DNA is retained, 42 bases long and in frame from the first base. CDR1 and CDR2 were assigned from the germline V gene as MGHRA and YSYEKL.

This clone was found a few times. What this receptor recognizes is not known. No per-base quality is available; no much larger clone lies one base away. TCR CDR3 regions were amplified from genomic DNA by multiplex PCR using the deep immunoSEQ assay. Extracted genomic DNA from each cell subset was spread evenly across all wells of several immunoSEQ 96-well plates, with each plate serving as a replicate. For sorted subsets, about 200 ng genomic DNA, equal to 30,000 or so T cell genomes, was loaded into each replicate PCR. Purified libraries were quantified with a Qubit 3.0 fluorometer, sized on a Bioanalyzer 2100, and re-quantified with the KAPA Library Quantification kit. Every immunoSEQ 96-well plate was sequenced on a dedicated single-read 150-cycle Illumina NextSeq 550 flow cell. In the source study's methods: The immunoSEQ output contained only junctional sequences without quality scores, so filtering could not match that applied to full-length reads. Sequences were annotated with PyIR, a Python wrapper for IgBLAST v1.9, using IMGT germline references to assign V/J genes and CDR3. Reads with weak V/J assignments (E-value above 1e-6), missing CDR3, stop codons, out-of-frame junctions, or ambiguous translated residues were removed. V3J clonotypes were defined as sequences sharing the same inferred V gene, J gene, and CDR3 amino acid sequence. To compute the percentage overlap between repertoires, the number of shared unique clonotypes was divided by the size of the smaller repertoire. Richness of each repertoire was evaluated using RTK rarefaction, the Chao1 estimator, and Recon v2.1 estimates of unobserved clonotypes. For all TCRbeta clonotypes obtained by the gDNA method from a few donors, generation probabilities were computed with OLGA. TCRdb took over this immuneACCESS table, retaining in-frame rearrangements with V and J assigned. Such tables are incomplete; in checked studies, under half of the missing clones stem from an unresolved V gene, and the remainder is unexplained. That table furnishes V, J and clone size, whereas the DNA furnished D and trimming. This sample has around 2,000,000 clones in its table, and just over 90% of those were observed once. The ten largest account for about 1.8% of the sample.

This clonotype originated in a man in his late teens or twenties in good health. Some clones in this sample may be carry-over from other donors' samples. Sequences were obtained from naive CD8+ T cells from PBMCs. The cell subset or site label for this specimen denotes: CD45RA+CCR7+. This receptor chain uses TRBV4-1 and TRBJ1-5; no confident D gene assignment can be made. The CDR3: CASSQGWGPQPQHF. The bases read TGCGCCAGCAGCCAAGGATGGGGTCCACAGCCCCAGCATTTT.